This entry features one T cell receptor (beta chain) sequence. The antigen is unknown. These data originate in a study of CD4 T cells in relation to SARS-CoV-2 and coronaviruses. Generated by immunoSEQ multiplex PCR, the TCRdb table keeps only in-frame clones and is missing some. This sample carries roughly 60,000 clones, about 95% of them seen once, and the ten largest clones take roughly 0.14%. Study outcomes and limitations: Monoreactive clones expanded significantly more to SARS-CoV-2 than crossreactive clones did. Pre-pandemic and post-infection samples never came from the same donor.

Germline V lookup: CDR1 KGHDR, CDR2 SFDVKD. V gave up 9 bases and J gave up 0 bases, with 8 bases separating them. The CDR3 extends over 14 amino acids. Unexposed donor CD4+ T cells date from 2011-2018, before the COVID-19 pandemic. The chain couples TRBV24-1 to TRBJ2-6, with D unresolved. Sequencing used naive CD4+ T cells from PBMCs. As for subset: naive CD4+ T cells isolated by negative enrichment. This sequence was found in a human donor in good health. The CDR3, as DNA: TGTGCCACCCGCGATAACTCTGGGGCCAACGTCCTGACTTTC. Its translation: CATRDNSGANVLTF.